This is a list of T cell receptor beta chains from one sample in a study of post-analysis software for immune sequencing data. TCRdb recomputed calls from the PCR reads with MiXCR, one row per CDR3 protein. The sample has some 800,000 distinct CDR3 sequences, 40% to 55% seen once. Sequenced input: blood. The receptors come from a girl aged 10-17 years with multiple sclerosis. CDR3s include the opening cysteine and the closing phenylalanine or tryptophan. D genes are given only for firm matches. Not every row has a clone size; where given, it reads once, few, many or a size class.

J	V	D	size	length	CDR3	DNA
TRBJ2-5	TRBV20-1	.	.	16	CSARNPRGGFQETQYF	TGCAGTGCTAGAAACCCCAGGGGAGGGTTTCAGGAGACCCAGTACTTC
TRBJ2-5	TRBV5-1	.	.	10	CASSYRPQYF	TGCGCCAGCAGCTACCGCCCCCAGTACTTC
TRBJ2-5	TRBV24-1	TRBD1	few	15	CATSVPGQGLETQYF	TGTGCCACCAGTGTACCGGGACAGGGATTAGAGACCCAGTACTTC
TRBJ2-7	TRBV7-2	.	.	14	CASSPGQKSYEQYF	TGTGCCAGCAGCCCTGGACAGAAATCCTACGAGCAGTACTTC
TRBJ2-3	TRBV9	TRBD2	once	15	CASSGEASGTDTQYF	TGTGCCAGCAGCGGCGAAGCTAGCGGGACAGATACGCAGTATTTT
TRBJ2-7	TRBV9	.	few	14	CASSVAAGDYEQYF	TGTGCCAGCAGCGTAGCGGCAGGGGACTACGAGCAGTACTTC
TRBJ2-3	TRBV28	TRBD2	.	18	CASSTEDGSGNSTDAQYF	TGTGCCAGCAGTACTGAAGATGGTAGCGGGAATAGTACAGATGCGCAGTATTTT
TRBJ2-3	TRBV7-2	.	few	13	CASSTPLGDTQYF	TGTGCCAGCAGCACCCCACTCGGGGATACGCAGTATTTT
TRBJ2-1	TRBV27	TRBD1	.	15	CASSFGQGGVGEQFF	TGTGCCAGCAGTTTTGGACAGGGGGGGGTGGGTGAGCAGTTCTTC
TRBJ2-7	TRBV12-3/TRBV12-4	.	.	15	CASSSIGGIPYEQYF	TGTGCCAGCAGTTCAATTGGGGGGATCCCCTACGAGCAGTACTTC
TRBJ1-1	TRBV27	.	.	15	CASSSREGGNTEAFF	TGTGCCAGCAGTTCGAGGGAGGGGGGGAACACTGAAGCTTTCTTT
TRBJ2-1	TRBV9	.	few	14	CASSGRLASDEQFF	TGTGCCAGCAGCGGGAGACTGGCCTCGGATGAGCAGTTCTTC
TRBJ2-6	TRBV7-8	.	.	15	CASSLPGPGANVLTF	TGTGCCAGCAGCTTACCGGGGCCAGGGGCCAACGTCCTGACTTTC
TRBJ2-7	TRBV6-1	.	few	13	CASQTDLSYEQYF	TGTGCCAGCCAAACAGACCTTTCCTACGAGCAGTACTTC
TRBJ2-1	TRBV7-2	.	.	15	CASSLGGDTYNEQFF	TGTGCCAGCAGCTTAGGAGGGGACACCTACAATGAGCAGTTCTTC
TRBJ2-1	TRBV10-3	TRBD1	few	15	CAISYRGLSANEQFF	TGTGCCATCAGCTACAGGGGGCTCTCGGCCAATGAGCAGTTCTTC
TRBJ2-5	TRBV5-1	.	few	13	CASSLGLDATQYF	TGCGCCAGCAGCTTGGGCCTAGATGCGACCCAGTACTTC
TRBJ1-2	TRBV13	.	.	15	CASSVEGGTNYGYTF	TGTGCCAGCAGCGTAGAGGGCGGAACTAACTATGGCTACACCTTC
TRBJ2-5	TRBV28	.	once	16	CASSLIGSLGKETQYF	TGTGCCAGCAGCTTAATTGGCAGCCTGGGGAAAGAGACCCAGTACTTC
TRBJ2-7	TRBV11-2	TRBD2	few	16	CASSLDWPSGSYEQYF	TGTGCCAGCAGCTTAGATTGGCCAAGCGGGAGTTACGAGCAGTACTTC
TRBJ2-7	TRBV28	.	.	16	CASSSTVGVESYEQYF	TGTGCCAGCAGCTCCACAGTGGGGGTCGAATCCTACGAGCAGTACTTC
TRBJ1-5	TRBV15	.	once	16	CATSRDRAVSNQPQHF	TGTGCTACCAGCAGAGATCGAGCGGTTAGCAATCAGCCCCAGCATTTT
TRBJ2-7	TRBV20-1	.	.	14	CSALVMGGSYEQYF	TGCAGTGCTCTGGTGATGGGAGGCTCCTACGAGCAGTACTTC
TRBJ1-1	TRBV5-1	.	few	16	CASSLISGSEGTEAFF	TGCGCCAGCAGCTTGATCTCAGGGTCGGAAGGCACTGAAGCTTTCTTT
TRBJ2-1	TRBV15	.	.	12	CATSLRGDEQFF	TGTGCCACCAGCCTCAGAGGGGATGAGCAGTTCTTC
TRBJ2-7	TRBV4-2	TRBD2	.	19	CASSQGPGLAGGPSYEQYF	TGTGCCAGCAGCCAAGGTCCGGGACTAGCGGGAGGGCCCTCCTACGAGCAGTACTTC
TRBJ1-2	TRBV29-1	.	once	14	CSVETDRTNYGYTF	TGCAGCGTTGAAACCGACAGGACCAACTATGGCTACACCTTC
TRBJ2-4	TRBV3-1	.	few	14	CASSQDFSPNPLYF	TGTGCCAGCAGCCAAGATTTTTCGCCGAACCCACTGTACTTC
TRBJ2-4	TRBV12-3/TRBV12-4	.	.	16	CASSLVVGTAKNIQYF	TGTGCCAGCAGCTTAGTGGTTGGAACGGCCAAAAACATTCAGTACTTC
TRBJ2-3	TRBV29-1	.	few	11	CSVDNTDTQYF	TGCAGCGTTGACAACACAGATACGCAGTATTTT
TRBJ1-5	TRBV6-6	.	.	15	CASSYGQLSNQPQHF	TGTGCCAGCAGTTACGGACAGCTTAGCAATCAGCCCCAGCATTTT
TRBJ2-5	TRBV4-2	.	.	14	CASSQEWSWETQYF	TGTGCCAGCAGCCAAGAATGGTCTTGGGAGACCCAGTACTTC
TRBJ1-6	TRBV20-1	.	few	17	CSARRGGPSSYNSPLHF	TGCAGTGCTAGAAGGGGAGGCCCCAGCTCCTATAATTCACCCCTCCACTTT
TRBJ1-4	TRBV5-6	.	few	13	CASSFAGPSKLFF	TGTGCCAGCAGCTTCGCCGGGCCCTCAAAACTGTTTTTT
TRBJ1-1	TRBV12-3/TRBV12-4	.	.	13	CASYTSGDTEAFF	TGTGCCAGCTATACCTCGGGTGACACTGAAGCTTTCTTT
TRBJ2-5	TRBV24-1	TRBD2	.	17	CATSGPTAGGHQETQYF	TGTGCCACCAGTGGCCCGACGGCGGGGGGTCACCAAGAGACCCAGTACTTC
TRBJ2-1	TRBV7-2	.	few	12	CASSRVLGEQFF	TGTGCCAGCAGCAGAGTTCTGGGTGAGCAGTTCTTC
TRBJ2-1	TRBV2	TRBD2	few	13	CASRLAGAYKQFF	TGTGCCAGTAGACTAGCGGGAGCGTATAAGCAGTTCTTC
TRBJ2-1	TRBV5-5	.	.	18	CASSLAAGGLAHYNEQFF	TGTGCCAGCAGCTTGGCGGCCGGCGGGCTAGCACACTACAATGAGCAGTTCTTC
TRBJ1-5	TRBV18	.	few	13	CASSEGNNQPQHF	TGTGCCAGCTCAGAGGGGAACAATCAGCCCCAGCATTTT
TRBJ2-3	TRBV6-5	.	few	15	CASSYSGLGTDTQYF	TGTGCCAGCAGTTATTCGGGGTTAGGCACAGATACGCAGTATTTT
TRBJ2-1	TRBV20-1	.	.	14	CSALGVGTLDEQFF	TGCAGTGCGCTAGGGGTGGGGACTTTGGATGAGCAGTTCTTC
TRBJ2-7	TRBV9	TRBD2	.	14	CASSVVAGAYEQYF	TGTGCCAGCAGCGTAGTTGCGGGGGCCTACGAGCAGTACTTC
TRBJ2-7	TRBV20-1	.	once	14	CSARDTAAKYEQYF	TGCAGTGCTAGGGATACCGCGGCTAAATACGAGCAGTACTTC
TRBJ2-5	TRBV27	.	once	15	CASSPNPSVQETQYF	TGTGCCAGCAGTCCCAACCCTAGCGTCCAAGAGACCCAGTACTTC
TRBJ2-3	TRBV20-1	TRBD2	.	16	CSATTSGSFPTDTQYF	TGCAGTGCTACCACTAGCGGGAGTTTTCCCACAGATACGCAGTATTTT